The 26 T cell receptor beta chains reported below all come from one sample, sequenced in a study of CD8 T cells in Susac syndrome. Reverse transcription of roughly 0.5 to 1 ug RNA was carried out with random hexamers. TCRdb called the immunoSEQ multiplex PCR reads again in MiXCR, with one record for every CDR3 protein. This sample has some 200,000 distinct CDR3 sequences, with 95% found just once. Sequencing was carried out using CD4+ T cells from PBMCs. The receptor source for this set is a human donor with multiple sclerosis.

J is TRBJ1-1 and V is TRBV12-3 or TRBV12-4; D might be TRBD1 (6 bases). The CDR3 is made up of 15 amino acids. V lost 5 bases, J lost 1 base, and 14 bases lay in between. CDR3 loop: CASSLKGGENTEAFF. The CDR3 bases are TGTGCCAGCAGTCTCAAAGGGGGAGAGAACACTGAAGCTTTCTTT.

In this sample, this clonotype turned up once. The V gene is TRBV29-1, the J gene TRBJ1-2, with a weak D call TRBD1 (5 bases). The V end lost 3 bases, the J end lost 4 bases, and 9 bases lay between the germline ends. This CDR3 comprises 12 residues. CDR1 is SQVTM and CDR2 is ANQGSEA in the germline V gene. This chain's CDR3 is CSVETGGYGYTF. The CDR3 DNA sequence: TGCAGCGTTGAGACCGGGGGCTATGGCTACACCTTC.

This chain uses TRBV20-1 with TRBJ2-3, with 16 bases identical to TRBD2. The CDR3 has 16 residues. Germline V gene lookup returns CDR1 DFQATT and CDR2 SNEGSKA (reference sequence). Trimming took 7 bases from V and 5 from J; bases not matched to a gene: 9. This chain's CDR3 is CSVGTSGRAVKDTQYF. The CDR3 nucleotides are TGCAGTGTTGGGACTAGCGGGAGGGCCGTGAAAGATACGCAGTATTTT.

This sequence joins TRBV30 and TRBJ2-2, with unresolved D. The V gene's germline CDR1 is GTSNPN and CDR2 SVGIG (reference sequence). The CDR3 totals 15 residues. V was clipped by 2 bases and J by 6 bases, with 16 bases between them. This chain's CDR3 is CAWSLLGIVAGELFF. For the CDR3, the DNA is TGTGCCTGGAGTTTGCTGGGGATAGTCGCCGGGGAGCTGTTTTTT.

V and J are TRBV15 and TRBJ2-3, with D unclear. The CDR3 loop spans 13 amino acids. In germline, CDR1 is LNHNV, CDR2 YYDKDF (reference sequence). V gave up 0 bases and J gave up 4 bases, with 5 bases separating them. This chain's CDR3 is CATSRDVADTQYF. The CDR3 DNA follows: TGTGCCACCAGCAGAGATGTCGCAGATACGCAGTATTTT. The complete variable domain, with remaining parts taken from reference TRBV15 and TRBJ2-3, reads DAMVIQNPRYQVTQFGKPVTLSCSQTLNHNVMYWYQQKSSQAPKLLFHYYDKDFNNEADTPDNFQSRRPNTSFCFLDIRSPGLGDTAMYLCATSRDVADTQYFGPGTRLTVL.

This clonotype was picked up one time. This CDR3 reads CATGRQGYEQYF. The CDR3 DNA follows: TGTGCCACCGGCCGCCAGGGCTACGAGCAGTACTTC. This chain joins TRBV6-6 and TRBJ2-7, with a possible D match to TRBD1 (5 bases). Germline V CDR1 and CDR2: MNHNY, SVGAGI (reference sequence). The germline V and J ends were trimmed by 10 bases and 3 bases, with 13 bases remaining between them. CDR3 length equals 12 residues.

The J gene is TRBJ2-5, the V gene TRBV14, with a tentative D call TRBD2 (6 bases). The CDR3 consists of 18 residues. V was cut by 0 bases and J by 2 bases, with 19 bases left in between. CDR1 and CDR2 (germline): SGHDN, FVKESK. In DNA form, the CDR3 reads TGTGCCAGCAGCCAAGATGAAGTGGCTAGCGCCTCTCAAGAGACCCAGTACTTC. Residues: CASSQDEVASASQETQYF.

This clonotype has only one observation. V usage is TRBV6-6 and J usage is TRBJ2-4; no clear D gene. V lost 3 bases, J lost 11 bases, and 8 bases lay in between. Germline values: CDR1 MNHNY, CDR2 SVGAGI (reference sequence). The CDR3 totals 11 residues. CDR3 DNA sequence: TGTGCCAGCAGTTATGGGCCCGTTCAGTACTTC. It translates to CASSYGPVQYF.

This clonotype was found once. This chain joins TRBV3-1 and TRBJ1-6; D is undetermined. V was pared by 2 bases and J by 7 bases, with 9 bases between. The CDR3 runs 14 residues. Germline V gene lookup returns CDR1 LGHDT and CDR2 YNNKEL (reference sequence). The CDR3 DNA reads TGTGCCAGCAGCCAAACGGCATCGAATTCACCCCTCCACTTT. Protein: CASSQTASNSPLHF.

This clonotype has just one count. The chain is built from TRBV2 and TRBJ2-3, with 8 bases lining up with TRBD2. Germline CDR1 SNHLY, CDR2 FYNNEI. CDR3 length equals 15 residues. V shed 7 bases, J shed 2 bases, and the junction held 8 bases outside the gene matches. Here the CDR3 reads CASKPERGPTDTQYF. The CDR3 DNA reads TGTGCCAGCAAGCCCGAGCGGGGGCCCACAGATACGCAGTATTTT. The full variable domain, rest sourced from reference TRBV2 and TRBJ2-3, is EPEVTQTPSHQVTQMGQEVILRCVPISNHLYFYWYRQILGQKVEFLVSFYNNEISEKSEIFDDQFSVERPDGSNFTLKIRSTKLEDSAMYFCASKPERGPTDTQYFGPGTRLTVL.

This sequence joins TRBV15 and TRBJ2-3, with D hard to call. The CDR3 totals 16 residues. Germline V CDR1 and CDR2: LNHNV, YYDKDF (reference sequence). Trimming cost V 1 base and J 6 bases, with 17 bases left between them. CDR3 DNA: TGTGCCACCAGCAGAGTGCAGGTAAACCCAACGGATACGCAGTATTTT. It yields the protein CATSRVQVNPTDTQYF.

Concerning this clonotype: At one of its ends the junction is not consistent with the germline gene, which may arise from a read error. The V gene is TRBV20-1, the J gene TRBJ2-1; 10 positions match TRBD2. The CDR3 loop spans 11 amino acids. The germline CDR1 and CDR2 sequences are DFQATT and SNEGSKA (reference sequence). CDR3 loop: CSAPWTSGFTF. The DNA for the CDR3 is TGCAGTGCTCCCTGGACTAGCGGATTCACCTTC.

The chain employs TRBV20-1 and TRBJ1-5; D ambiguous. V lost 6 bases and J lost 4, with 16 bases in between. CDR3 length: 14 residues. Germline-derived CDR1 and CDR2 are DFQATT and SNEGSKA (reference sequence). The CDR3 loop reads CSALRPGGNQPQHF. The CDR3 nucleotides are TGCAGTGCCCTCCGGCCGGGCGGAAATCAGCCCCAGCATTTT.

The chain is built from TRBV9 and TRBJ2-1, with 8 positions matching TRBD2. This CDR3 comprises 16 residues. Germline V gene data show CDR1 as SGDLS and CDR2 as YYNGEE. The V and J ends lost 0 bases and 3 bases, in that order; junction bases with no gene match: 5. The CDR3 DNA is TGTGCCAGCAGCGTAGGGGCGGGGGGAATCTACAATGAGCAGTTCTTC. This translates into CASSVGAGGIYNEQFF.

The V gene is TRBV9, the J gene TRBJ2-3, with TRBD2 identical over 9 bases. The CDR3 sequence is 15 residues long. Losses at the gene ends were 1 base for V and 2 bases for J; bases not matched to a gene: 2. Germline assignment: CDR1 SGDLS and CDR2 YYNGEE. CDR3 sequence: CASSVSSGTTDTQYF. The DNA of the CDR3 is TGTGCCAGCAGCGTATCTAGCGGGACCACAGATACGCAGTATTTT.

The chain joins TRBV2 to TRBJ1-1; D may be TRBD1 (6 bases). V lost 1 base to trimming and J lost 5 bases, with 11 bases between them. CDR1 and CDR2 (germline): SNHLY, FYNNEI. CDR3 length equals 14 residues. The CDR3 DNA is TGTGCCAGCAGTGAAGGCGCCAGGGGAACTGAAGCTTTCTTT. Protein: CASSEGARGTEAFF.

V is TRBV12-5 and J is TRBJ2-7; possibly TRBD1 for D (6 bases). V shed 3 bases and J shed 4 bases, with 13 bases lying between them. There are 14 residues in the CDR3. The germline V gene encodes CDR1 LGHNT and CDR2 FRNRAP. The CDR3 spells CASGFRTGPYEQYF. CDR3 DNA: TGTGCTAGTGGTTTCCGAACAGGGCCTTACGAGCAGTACTTC.

The chain is built from TRBV2 and TRBJ1-2; D is unclear. Germline V CDR1 and CDR2: SNHLY, FYNNEI. The V end was cut by 9 bases, the J end by 8 bases, with 22 bases between. The CDR3 contains 14 residues. The CDR3 bases are TGTGCCAGTAGTAAGGAAGCGGTGATAGGAGGCTACACCTTC. This gives the protein CASSKEAVIGGYTF.

The chain employs TRBV10-3 and TRBJ1-1; D is perhaps TRBD1 (6 bases). Trimming took 4 bases from V and 7 from J, leaving 16 bases between them. In germline, CDR1 is ENHRY, CDR2 SYGVKD. CDR3 length: 14 residues. DNA for the CDR3: TGTGCCATCAGTGGGAACAGGGCCCGAGATGAAGCTTTCTTT. Amino acid sequence: CAISGNRARDEAFF.

This chain joins TRBV3-1 and TRBJ1-6; 7 bases map to TRBD1. The CDR3 extends over 16 amino acids. Germline V gene lookup returns CDR1 LGHDT and CDR2 YNNKEL (reference sequence). The V and J ends lost 3 bases and 5 bases, in that order; junction bases with no gene match: 7. CDR3 loop: CASSQSGQLNNSPLHF. CDR3 bases: TGTGCCAGCAGCCAGTCGGGACAGCTTAATAATTCACCCCTCCACTTT.

The chain couples TRBV2 to TRBJ1-2; D ambiguous. This CDR3 is built from 12 residues. Trimming shortened V by 7 bases and J by 4 bases, and 10 bases separated the two germline ends. Germline lookup yields CDR1 SNHLY and CDR2 FYNNEI. This chain's CDR3 is CASMEQIYGYTF. The CDR3 nucleotides read TGTGCCAGCATGGAACAGATCTATGGCTACACCTTC.

The chain joins TRBV29-1 to TRBJ1-4; possibly TRBD1 for D (5 bases). From germline, CDR1 is SQVTM and CDR2 ANQGSEA. This CDR3 has 13 residues. V lost 5 bases, J lost 4 bases, and 11 bases lay in between. CDR3 protein: CSVLFRVNEKLFF. The CDR3 DNA follows: TGCAGCGTTCTCTTCAGGGTTAATGAAAAACTGTTTTTT.

The chain couples TRBV12-5 to TRBJ2-3; tentatively, D is TRBD1 (6 bases). The CDR3 runs to 14 residues. Trimming shortened V by 1 base and J by 6 bases, and 11 bases separated the two germline ends. Germline V gives CDR1 LGHNT, CDR2 FRNRAP. Here the CDR3 DNA reads TGTGCTAGTGGTTTGGACAGGGTCGCGGATACGCAGTATTTT. Its translation: CASGLDRVADTQYF.

V and J are TRBV27 and TRBJ2-3, with D maybe TRBD1 (5 bases). CDR3 length: 14 residues. V was pared by 8 bases and J by 0 bases, with 12 bases between. The germline V gene has CDR1 MNHEY and CDR2 SMNVEV (reference sequence). For the CDR3, the DNA is TGTGCCAGCGGCAAACAGGCGAGCACAGATACGCAGTATTTT. This gives the protein CASGKQASTDTQYF.

V and J are TRBV29-1 and TRBJ2-7; no clear D gene. V lost 2 bases and J 0 bases, leaving 8 bases between the germline ends. CDR1 and CDR2 from the germline V gene are SQVTM and ANQGSEA. The CDR3 is 13 amino acids. CDR3 sequence: CSVEYQSSYEQYF. The CDR3 region has the DNA TGCAGCGTTGAATATCAGAGCTCCTACGAGCAGTACTTC.

The chain couples TRBV9 to TRBJ1-2, with 8 nucleotides matching TRBD1. Germline values: CDR1 SGDLS, CDR2 YYNGEE. The CDR3 consists of 17 residues. V dropped 2 bases and J dropped 5; count of bases not matched to a gene: 14. CDR3 region: CASSVDREPTRAYGYTF. CDR3 sequence (DNA): TGTGCCAGCAGCGTGGACAGGGAACCCACGAGGGCTTATGGCTACACCTTC.